Listed below are T cell receptor beta chains from one sample, sequenced in a study of T cells after yellow fever vaccination. Each CDR3 protein is one row after TCRdb ran MiXCR on the 5' RACE reads. In the table there are fewer than 150,000 distinct CDR3 sequences, roughly 7.2% of which are singletons. The sample was CD4+ T cells sorted from PBMCs, taken about 49 days after the first yellow fever vaccination. The receptor source for this set is a man aged 18 to 29 who received the YFV17D yellow fever vaccine. Both conserved end residues are part of each CDR3. Fields, in order: V gene, J gene, D gene, clone size, CDR3 DNA, CDR3 protein. A D gene is named only where the DNA matches it firmly. Not all rows give a size; the values are once, few, many and, for expanded clones, a class.

TRBV7-2	TRBJ2-3	.	many	TGTGCCAGCAGCGGCCCAGATACGCAGTATTTT	CASSGPDTQYF
TRBV5-5	TRBJ2-7	.	many	TGTGCCAGCAGCATGATTACGTCCGGGACCTACGAGCAGTACTTC	CASSMITSGTYEQYF
TRBV19	TRBJ1-4	.	many	TGTGCCAGTTCCAGGGTATCGACTAATGAAAAACTGTTTTTT	CASSRVSTNEKLFF
TRBV6-5	TRBJ1-3	.	many	TGTGCCAGCAGTTGGGGTACGGGGGCGCTGGGAAACACCATATATTTT	CASSWGTGALGNTIYF
TRBV6-1	TRBJ2-5	TRBD2	.	TGTGCCAGCAGAAGCGGGGGGCGAGAGACCCAGTACTTC	CASRSGGRETQYF
TRBV27	TRBJ2-1	.	many	TGTGCCAGCAGTTTGAAGTGGGCGGCGAATGAGCAGTTCTTC	CASSLKWAANEQFF
TRBV5-4	TRBJ1-2	.	many	TGTGCCAGCAGCCCCTGGGGGTTTAACTATGGCTACACCTTC	CASSPWGFNYGYTF
TRBV5-1	TRBJ2-2	.	many	TGCGCCAGCAGCTTGTGGGCTCAGGCCGGGGAGCTGTTTTTT	CASSLWAQAGELFF
TRBV5-1	TRBJ1-4	TRBD1	many	TGCGCCAGCAGCTTGACGGGACAGTCGGGTGAAAAACTGTTTTTT	CASSLTGQSGEKLFF
TRBV5-6	TRBJ2-5	.	.	TGTGCCAGCAGCGCGGTCAATGCATGGTCCAGGGAGGAGACCCAGTACTTC	CASSAVNAWSREETQYF
TRBV5-1	TRBJ2-7	TRBD1	many	TGCGCCAGCAGCTTGGTCGCAGGGGGATCCTACGAGCAGTACTTC	CASSLVAGGSYEQYF
TRBV6-2/TRBV6-3	TRBJ1-1	.	.	TGTGCCAGCAGTTACCGCAGGGTGAACACTGAAGCTTTCTTT	CASSYRRVNTEAFF
TRBV6-2/TRBV6-3	TRBJ2-7	TRBD1	many	TGTGCCAGCAGTCTCCCGACAGGGTCCTACGAGCAGTACTTC	CASSLPTGSYEQYF
TRBV7-2	TRBJ2-7	.	many	TGTGCCAGCAGCTTGGACCCTCTCTACTACGAGCAGTACTTC	CASSLDPLYYEQYF
TRBV6-5	TRBJ1-6	TRBD1	many	TGTGCCAGCAGTTACTGGGGACAGGATAATTCACCCCTCCACTTT	CASSYWGQDNSPLHF
TRBV9	TRBJ2-1	TRBD1	many	TGTGCCAGCAGCGCGACAGGGATCCGCAATGAGCAGTTCTTC	CASSATGIRNEQFF
TRBV7-9	TRBJ2-3	.	many	TGTGCCAGGCAGGCCATCCGAGGCACAGATACGCAGTATTTT	CARQAIRGTDTQYF
TRBV6-5	TRBJ2-2	TRBD1	many	TGTGCCAGCAGTCGGAGACCGGGACAGGAAGCCTCCGGGGAGCTGTTTTTT	CASSRRPGQEASGELFF
TRBV7-8	TRBJ1-5	.	many	TGTGCCAGCAGCTTCCCCACTAGCAATCAGCCCCAGCATTTT	CASSFPTSNQPQHF
TRBV7-2	TRBJ2-1	TRBD1	many	TGTGCCAGCAGCTTACGACAGGGGACAGGGACTAATGAGCAGTTCTTC	CASSLRQGTGTNEQFF
TRBV7-2	TRBJ2-3	TRBD1	many	TGTGCCAGCAGCTTATGGGGACAGGGACTAGATACGCAGTATTTT	CASSLWGQGLDTQYF
TRBV19	TRBJ2-5	TRBD2	.	TGTGCCAGTAGCCCGTGGGCGGGGGGGCCCCAAGAGACCCAGTACTTC	CASSPWAGGPQETQYF
TRBV4-1	TRBJ1-2	.	many	TGCGCCAGCAGCCAAGAAAGCTCTAACTATGGCTACACCTTC	CASSQESSNYGYTF
TRBV5-1	TRBJ2-3	TRBD2	many	TGCGCCAGCAGCTTGACTAGCGGGGGAGCAGATACGCAGTATTTT	CASSLTSGGADTQYF
TRBV3-1	TRBJ2-7	.	many	TGTGCCAGCAGCCAAACCACCTACGAGCAGTACTTC	CASSQTTYEQYF
TRBV25-1	TRBJ2-5	TRBD1	many	TGTGCCAGCAGTGATCAGGGGGCGTACGTAAGAGAGACCCAGTACTTC	CASSDQGAYVRETQYF
TRBV5-1	TRBJ2-1	.	many	TGCGCCAGCAGCTGGGAGTACAATGAGCAGTTCTTC	CASSWEYNEQFF
TRBV11-1	TRBJ2-1	TRBD2	.	TGTGCCAGCAGCTTAGCGCTAAGCGGGAGCTCCTACAATGAGCAGTTCTTC	CASSLALSGSSYNEQFF
TRBV6-1	TRBJ2-1	.	many	TGTGCCAGCGGCGGGGGCCGCACCTACAATGAGCAGTTCTTC	CASGGGRTYNEQFF
TRBV5-1	TRBJ1-2	.	many	TGCGCCAGCAGCTTGTCCAGGGGTGGAGGCTACACCTTC	CASSLSRGGGYTF
TRBV7-2	TRBJ2-1	TRBD2	many	TGTGCCAGCACCCGGGGGGTAAGCAATGAGCAGTTCTTC	CASTRGVSNEQFF
TRBV7-2	TRBJ2-3	.	many	TGTGCCAGCAGCCCAGACCAGATAGATACGCAGTATTTT	CASSPDQIDTQYF
TRBV7-2	TRBJ2-1	.	many	TGTGCCAGCAGTTCAAAAGAGCAGTTCTTC	CASSSKEQFF
TRBV6-2/TRBV6-3	TRBJ1-5	.	.	TGTGCCAGCCATAGGGATGGCAATCAGCCCCAGCATTTT	CASHRDGNQPQHF
TRBV5-1	TRBJ2-1	.	many	TGCGCCAGCAGCATCGACTTAGCGGTGGAGCAGTTCTTC	CASSIDLAVEQFF
TRBV5-1	TRBJ1-6	.	many	TGCGCCAGCAGCTTGGCCGGTATGGATTCACCCCTCCACTTT	CASSLAGMDSPLHF
TRBV15	TRBJ2-6	.	.	TGTGCCACCAGCAGAGATTATAGCTACTTTTTCTCGGCTGGGGCCAACGTCCTGACTTTC	CATSRDYSYFFSAGANVLTF
TRBV7-9	TRBJ2-1	TRBD2	many	TGTGCCAGCAGCTTAGCAGCGGGGGGGGAGGGAGAGCAGTTCTTC	CASSLAAGGEGEQFF
TRBV4-1	TRBJ1-4	TRBD1	many	TGCGCCAGCAGCCGGGATAGACAGGGTATCTCACTCGGTGAAAAACTGTTTTTT	CASSRDRQGISLGEKLFF
TRBV20-1	TRBJ1-4	.	many	TGCAGTGCGGCAACTAATGAAAAACTGTTTTTT	CSAATNEKLFF
TRBV20-1	TRBJ2-5	.	many	TGCAGTGCAGTCTGGGGAAGAGAGACCCAGTACTTC	CSAVWGRETQYF
TRBV4-3	TRBJ1-1	.	.	TGCGCCAGCAGCCAAGTAGGGGCGGTAATGAACACTGAAGCTTTCTTT	CASSQVGAVMNTEAFF
TRBV12-5	TRBJ2-5	TRBD2	many	TGTGCTAGTGGTTTGAGTAGTAGCGGGTTCCAAGAGACCCAGTACTTC	CASGLSSSGFQETQYF
TRBV19	TRBJ2-3	.	.	TGTGCCACCGGTTCCAGGGGCTGGGATACGCAGTATTTT	CATGSRGWDTQYF
TRBV9	TRBJ1-5	.	many	TGTGCCAGCAGCGAGGGGTTTAGCGATCAGCCCCAGCATTTT	CASSEGFSDQPQHF
TRBV19	TRBJ1-1	.	many	TGTGCCAGCAGGAGGGGGGGCACTGAAGCTTTCTTT	CASRRGGTEAFF
TRBV3-1	TRBJ2-5	.	many	TGTGCCAGCGCCACACCCAGGGTTCAAGAGACCCAGTACTTC	CASATPRVQETQYF
TRBV29-1	TRBJ2-3	.	many	TGCAGCGTTGAGAGGGGTCGGGGGACCAAAAGGACGCAGTATTTT	CSVERGRGTKRTQYF